This T cell receptor beta chain came from a study of cytomegalovirus exposure and HLA in healthy donors. PCR primers comprised 60 Vbeta and 13 Jbeta primers. TCRdb keeps only in-frame clones here, not all; method: immunoSEQ multiplex PCR. The table records some 74,000 clones, 60% to 75% of them present only once. This CDR3 has 13 residues. The V gene's germline CDR1 is MNHEY and CDR2 SVGAGI. Trimming left V 8 bases short and J 4 bases short, with 14 bases between. This clone was seen a handful of times. This TCR was recovered from a man between 35 and 55 years old in good health and CMV-seropositive. The V and J genes are TRBV6-5 and TRBJ1-1, with TRBD1 as a possible D gene (5 bases). Sample: PBMCs. The CDR3 sequence is CASHRDSSTEAFF. In DNA, the CDR3 is TGTGCCAGCCACCGGGACTCTTCCACTGAAGCTTTCTTT.